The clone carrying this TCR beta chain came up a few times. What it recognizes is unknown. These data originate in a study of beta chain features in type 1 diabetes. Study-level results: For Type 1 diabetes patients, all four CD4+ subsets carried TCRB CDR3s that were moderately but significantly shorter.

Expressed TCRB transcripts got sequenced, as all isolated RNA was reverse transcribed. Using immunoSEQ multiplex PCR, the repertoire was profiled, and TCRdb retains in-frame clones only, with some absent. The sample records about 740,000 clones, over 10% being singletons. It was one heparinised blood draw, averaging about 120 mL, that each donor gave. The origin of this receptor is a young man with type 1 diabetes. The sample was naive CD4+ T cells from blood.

CDR3 bases: TGCGCCAGCAGCCCGGGACTGAGCTCCTACAATGAGCAGTTCTTC. Translated, it gives CASSPGLSSYNEQFF. This chain connects TRBV5-1 to TRBJ2-1; a weak D match, TRBD2 (6 bases). The germline CDR1 and CDR2 sequences are SGHRS and YFSETQ. Trimming stripped 4 bases from V and 0 bases from J, with 11 bases between. The CDR3 consists of 15 residues.